What follows describes a single TCR beta chain. The clone's antigen remains unknown. The input lacks base qualities; no much larger clone sits a single base away. Ophthalmopathy patients had moderately to severely active disease, Clinical Activity Score of at least 3, NOSPECS grade of at least 4, and duration under 3 months. Patients with uncontrolled infections, other autoimmune diseases, pregnancy or lactation were excluded. Diagnoses were established on the basis of clinical symptoms, serum thyroxine and TRAb, thyroid ultrasound, and orbital computed tomography. Ficoll-Paque density gradient centrifugation was used to isolate PBMCs from about 9.4 ml of fresh peripheral blood. Trizol reagent was used to extract total RNA, and RNA quality was then checked on an Agilent 2100 Bioanalyzer. The CDR3 covers 15 residues, taking in both the cysteine and the phenylalanine. Kept here is only the CDR3 DNA, which spans 45 bases and is read in frame from base 1. The germline V gene yields MNHEY for CDR1 and SVGEGT for CDR2. V lost 2 bases and J lost 2 bases; the stretch between them is 13 bases long.

The TCR beta CDR3 regions were amplified from RNA transcripts. The TCR CDR3 was subjected to a first round of RT-PCR using the HTBI primer set and the Qiagen OneStep RT-PCR kit. Libraries were constructed in a second round of multiplex PCR, after which size selection and purification were carried out. Libraries were sequenced paired-end with 100 bp reads on an Illumina HiSeq2000. On the authors' methods: SOAPnuke was used to process the raw data, throwing out any read that contained adapters or uncalled bases, had a mean Phred below 15, or lacked an exact constant-primer or identifier match. High-quality paired reads were merged with COPE v1.2.5, and unique nucleotide sequences were defined as clonotypes. MiTCR v1.1 was used to align clonotypes to the IMGT TRBV, TRBD and TRBJ reference segments. Analysis was restricted to V-J combinations with a frequency above 0.0001, which covered approximately 99% of repertoires. The TCS score was defined as F50 (clonal expansion) divided by E x V (chaos), with BLOSUM62-based TCRdist calculated between CDR3 peptides within each V-J. Welch's t-statistics and random forest reduced around 520 V-J features to about 13, which were used in a naive Bayes classifier (R e1071). The public sequencing data were trimmed at Q25 with fastp and processed into clonotypes with MiXCR by TCRdb, which kept only in-frame beta chains. Records with the same CDR3 protein are collapsed into one entry carrying the most frequent genes and DNA. TCRdb's processing, not the study's, gives the V and J calls here. The sample table holds about 530,000 distinct CDR3 sequences, of which more than 15% were seen once. Of the sample, approximately 15% falls within the top ten clones.

The sample belongs to a study of T cells in Graves' hyperthyroidism and ophthalmopathy (dated by TCRdb to 2018 to 2020). With respect to the entire study: Peripheral blood samples were taken at initial diagnosis, before any treatment was given. TCR V-J signatures able to tell the groups apart were searched for in a discovery cohort of 100 patients, of whom 43 had Graves' ophthalmopathy and about 55 had stable Graves' hyperthyroidism. An independent validation cohort of 18 to 20 hyperthyroidism patients and 17 patients who later progressed to ophthalmopathy tested prospective prediction of ophthalmopathy. The 75 to 100 discovery patients were divided at random into training and test sets in a 7:3 ratio. In several Graves' hyperthyroidism patients, the study also compared T-cell repertoires from thyroid tissue with T-cell repertoires from blood. Following sampling, methimazole starting at 30 mg daily was given to hyperthyroidism patients, and high-dose intravenous methylprednisolone was given to ophthalmopathy patients. The paper describes TCR Vbeta CDR3 sequencing of about 140 peripheral blood samples, made up of 43 ophthalmopathy patients, roughly 80 hyperthyroidism patients and about 17 progressor patients. Study-wide conclusions, independent of this receptor: No statistical method was used to set the sample size in advance, and investigators knew the group allocation. A model built on a 13 V-J signature distinguished ophthalmopathy from stable hyperthyroidism, reaching roughly 88% sensitivity and under 84% specificity in cross-validation and 80%/75% in testing. In validation, the model predicted progression to ophthalmopathy a median of about 6.5 months before onset, with over 60% sensitivity and about 72% specificity. Most expanded thyroid clonotypes (frequency above 0.001) were also detected in blood, a finding suggesting that blood repertoires may reflect thyroid immune responses.

The sequence was collected from a woman under 30 with Graves' ophthalmopathy. What was sequenced was blood. The chain is assembled from TRBV6-2 or TRBV6-3 and TRBJ2-7; the D gene is possibly TRBD1, with 6 bases matching. The encoded CDR3 is CASSYAKTGTYEQYF. The DNA is TGTGCCAGCAGTTACGCGAAGACAGGAACCTACGAGCAGTACTTC.